One sample yielded the 9 T cell receptor beta chains listed below, sequenced in a study of T cells after yellow fever vaccination. TCRdb called the 5' RACE reads again in MiXCR, with one record for every CDR3 protein. The repertoire includes just under 600,000 distinct CDR3 sequences, about 13% of them detected once, and 11% to 15% sits in the top ten. Specimen: PBMCs, collected on the day of the yellow fever booster vaccination. These receptors came from a man younger than 45 who received the YFV17D yellow fever vaccine.

This clonotype came up a few times. The chain combines TRBV12-3 or TRBV12-4 with TRBJ1-2; D not resolved. The V and J ends lost 5 bases and 4 bases respectively, with 8 bases between them. This CDR3 contains 12 residues. The CDR3 region has the DNA TGTGCCAGCAGTATGGACGCCTATGGCTACACCTTC. As protein: CASSMDAYGYTF.

The sample holds a few counts of this clonotype. The rearrangement uses TRBV5-1 and TRBJ2-3, with no clear D. The CDR3 contains 15 residues. V dropped 0 bases and J dropped 8 bases, with 16 bases sitting between them. Germline V gene data show CDR1 as SGHRS and CDR2 as YFSETQ. The CDR3 is CASSLEGSPWGTQYF. CDR3 in DNA: TGCGCCAGCAGCTTGGAGGGCAGCCCATGGGGTACGCAGTATTTT.

This clonotype has just a few counts. This chain joins TRBV18 and TRBJ2-3; 9 nucleotides line up with TRBD2. Trimming cost V 2 bases and J 4 bases; bases outside gene matches: 7. CDR1 and CDR2 (germline): KGHSH, LQKENI. The length of the CDR3 is 16 residues. CDR3 sequence: CASSPRLSGSADTQYF. In DNA, the CDR3 is TGTGCCAGCTCACCAAGGCTTAGCGGGAGTGCAGATACGCAGTATTTT. Looking up the rest from reference TRBV18 and TRBJ2-3 gives the full variable domain: NAGVMQNPRHLVRRRGQEARLRCSPMKGHSHVYWYRQLPEEGLKFMVYLQKENIIDESGMPKERFSAEFPKEGPSILRIQQVVRGDSAAYFCASSPRLSGSADTQYFGPGTRLTVL.

In this sample, this clonotype turned up a few times. The chain couples TRBV7-2 to TRBJ1-2, with a tentative D call TRBD1 (6 bases). Germline V gene data show CDR1 as SGHTA and CDR2 as FQGNSA. The CDR3 is 12 amino acids. V lost 4 bases and J 7 bases, leaving 10 bases between the germline ends. DNA for the CDR3: TGTGCCAGCAGCTCTAGACAGGCTGGCTACACCTTC. It yields the protein CASSSRQAGYTF. The whole variable domain, remainder taken from reference TRBV7-2 and TRBJ1-2, is GAGVSQSPSNKVTEKGKDVELRCDPISGHTALYWYRQSLGQGLEFLIYFQGNSAPDKSGLPSDRFSAERTGGSVSTLTIQRTQQEDSAVYLCASSSRQAGYTFGSGTRLTVV.

This chain uses TRBV19 with TRBJ2-1; D gene unclear. This CDR3 is built from 15 residues. The germline CDR1 and CDR2 sequences are LNHDA and SQIVND (reference sequence). Trimming removed 0 bases at V and 1 base at J, with 7 bases between. Here the CDR3 reads CASSIEGVSYNEQFF. CDR3 DNA: TGTGCCAGTAGTATAGAGGGCGTTTCCTACAATGAGCAGTTCTTC.

A few counts support this clonotype. This chain connects TRBV6-1 to TRBJ1-2, with TRBD1 matching over 7 bases. V lost 6 bases, J lost 4 bases, and 11 bases stayed unmatched. Germline CDR1 reads MNHNS; CDR2 reads SASEGT. This CDR3 has 15 amino acids. In DNA, the CDR3 is TGTGCCAGCAGAACCGGGACAGCCGGATTCTATGGCTACACCTTC. Amino acid sequence: CASRTGTAGFYGYTF.

The chain employs TRBV11-2 and TRBJ2-3; D may match TRBD1 or TRBD2 (5 bases each). This CDR3 has 16 residues. V dropped 5 bases and J dropped 8 bases, with 23 bases sitting between them. From germline, CDR1 is SGHAT and CDR2 FQNNGV. The DNA of the CDR3 is TGTGCCAGCAGCCTCCACCCTGGGACCCTCGCCCCTACGCAGTATTTT. This codes for CASSLHPGTLAPTQYF.

The V gene is TRBV2, the J gene TRBJ2-3, with 12 nucleotides matching TRBD2. The CDR3 is made up of 16 amino acids. From germline, CDR1 is SNHLY and CDR2 FYNNEI. Trimming removed 2 bases from V and 1 base from J; junction bases left unmatched: 1. The CDR3 DNA sequence: TGTGCCAGCAGTGAACTAGCGGGAGGGCGCACAGATACGCAGTATTTT. Encoded protein: CASSELAGGRTDTQYF.

The V call is TRBV28, the J call TRBJ2-7; D is undetermined. Trimming took off 5 bases at V and 3 bases at J, with 11 bases between the two ends. Germline-derived CDR1 and CDR2 are MDHEN and SYDVKM. This CDR3 comprises 13 residues. The CDR3 DNA follows: TGTGCCAGCAGTATTTTACAGAACTACGAGCAGTACTTC. Translation gives CASSILQNYEQYF.